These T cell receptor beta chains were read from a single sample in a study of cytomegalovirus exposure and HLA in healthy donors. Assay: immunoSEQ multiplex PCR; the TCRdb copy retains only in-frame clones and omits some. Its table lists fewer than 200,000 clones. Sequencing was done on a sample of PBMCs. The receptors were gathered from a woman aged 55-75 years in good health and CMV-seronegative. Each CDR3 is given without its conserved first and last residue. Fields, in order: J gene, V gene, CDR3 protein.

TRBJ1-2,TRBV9,ASSPRTGLSYT
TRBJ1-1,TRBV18,ASSPQRVSNTEAF
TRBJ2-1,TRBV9,ASSVGGTNNEQF
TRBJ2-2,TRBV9,ASSITGVHTGELF
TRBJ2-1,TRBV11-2,ASSIRDRANNEQF
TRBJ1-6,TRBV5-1,ASSLDRGGNSPLH
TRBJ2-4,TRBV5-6,ASSLDRNIQY
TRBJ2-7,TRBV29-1,SVERLAADEQY
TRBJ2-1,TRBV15,ATSSRGLPSYNEQF
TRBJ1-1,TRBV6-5,ASTLRQSNTEAF
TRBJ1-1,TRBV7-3,ASSLGTGNTEAF
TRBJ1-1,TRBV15,ATSPRQVTRTEAF
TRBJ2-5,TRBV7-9,ASSPRETQY
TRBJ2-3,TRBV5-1,ASTSRAGVTDTQY
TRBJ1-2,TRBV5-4,ASTSRSDGYT
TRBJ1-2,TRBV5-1,ASSLWLRGDGYT
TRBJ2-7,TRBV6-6,ASSGQAISYEQY
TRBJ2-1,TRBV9,ASSVISGDNEQF
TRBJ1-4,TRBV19,ASSIRRSATNEKLF
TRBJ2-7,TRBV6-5,ASSYSSGQAPYEQY
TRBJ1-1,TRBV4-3,ASSQDRGPRRNTEAF
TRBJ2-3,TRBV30,AWSREGADTQY
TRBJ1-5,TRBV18,ASSRQYRGEGTQPQH
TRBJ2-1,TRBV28,ASSTGPSYNEQF
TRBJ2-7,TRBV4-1,ASSQDPGGHSSYEQY
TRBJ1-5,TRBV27,ASSSDGGPQH
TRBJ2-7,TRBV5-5,ASSTGLAGVQYEQY
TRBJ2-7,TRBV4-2,ASSQELGTYEQY
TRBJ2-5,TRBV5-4,ASSFYRGAGETQY
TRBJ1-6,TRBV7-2,ASSLISSGTPLH
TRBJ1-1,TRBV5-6,ASSAWDRGGVATEAF
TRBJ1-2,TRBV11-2,ASSLAPDRHYGYT
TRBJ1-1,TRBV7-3,ASTSPGDTEAF
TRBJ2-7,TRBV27,ASRLGQGPYEQY
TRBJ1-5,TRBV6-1,ASSEAHYQPQH
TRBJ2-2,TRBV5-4,AIPTVRAGELF
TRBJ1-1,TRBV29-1,SVPGHINEAF
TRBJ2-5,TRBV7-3,ASSSGTANTRKTQY